This T cell receptor (beta chain) originates from a study of T-cell memory formation after mild COVID-19. Study details: TCR clusters largely stayed donor specific. Findings and limits, study-wide: Pre-infection memory held some responding clones, suggesting pre-existing cross-reactive T cells responded.

Via MiXCR, TCRdb re-called the 5' RACE reads, giving one row per CDR3 protein. The sample consists of 280,000 or so distinct CDR3 sequences, 7.5% to 9.5% of them appearing once. This clonotype appeared a few times. Its antigen is unidentified. Trimming took 3 bases from V and 2 from J; bases not matched to a gene: 11. This CDR3 contains 17 residues. Germline lookup yields CDR1 SGHRS and CDR2 YFSETQ. Input material: PBMCs or a T cell subset sorted from them (not recorded which). The source is a man aged 18 to 29 who had mild COVID-19 (a few samples of this study predate the infection). Cell type and time point are not known. The genes are TRBV5-1 and TRBJ2-5; 9 positions agree with TRBD2. CDR3 coding DNA: TGCGCCAGCAGCTCACACAGGGCTAGCGGGGCTCAAGAGACCCAGTACTTC. Translated: CASSSHRASGAQETQYF.